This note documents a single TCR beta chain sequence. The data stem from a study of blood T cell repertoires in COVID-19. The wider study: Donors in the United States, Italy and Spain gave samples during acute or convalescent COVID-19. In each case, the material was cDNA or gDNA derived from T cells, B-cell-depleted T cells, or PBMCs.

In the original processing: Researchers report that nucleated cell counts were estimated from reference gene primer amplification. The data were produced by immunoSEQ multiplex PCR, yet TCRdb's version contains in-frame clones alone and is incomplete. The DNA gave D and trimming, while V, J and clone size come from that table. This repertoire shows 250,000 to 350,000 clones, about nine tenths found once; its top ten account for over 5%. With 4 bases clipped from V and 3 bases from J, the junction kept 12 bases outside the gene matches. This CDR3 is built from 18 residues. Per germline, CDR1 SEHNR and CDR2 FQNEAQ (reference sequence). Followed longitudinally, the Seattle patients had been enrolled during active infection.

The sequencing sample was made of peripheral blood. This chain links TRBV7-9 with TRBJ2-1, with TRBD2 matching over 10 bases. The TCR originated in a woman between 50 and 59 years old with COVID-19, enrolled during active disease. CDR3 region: CASSSGTSAGGGYNEQFF. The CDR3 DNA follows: TGTGCCAGCAGCTCCGGGACTAGCGCAGGAGGAGGCTACAATGAGCAGTTCTTC.